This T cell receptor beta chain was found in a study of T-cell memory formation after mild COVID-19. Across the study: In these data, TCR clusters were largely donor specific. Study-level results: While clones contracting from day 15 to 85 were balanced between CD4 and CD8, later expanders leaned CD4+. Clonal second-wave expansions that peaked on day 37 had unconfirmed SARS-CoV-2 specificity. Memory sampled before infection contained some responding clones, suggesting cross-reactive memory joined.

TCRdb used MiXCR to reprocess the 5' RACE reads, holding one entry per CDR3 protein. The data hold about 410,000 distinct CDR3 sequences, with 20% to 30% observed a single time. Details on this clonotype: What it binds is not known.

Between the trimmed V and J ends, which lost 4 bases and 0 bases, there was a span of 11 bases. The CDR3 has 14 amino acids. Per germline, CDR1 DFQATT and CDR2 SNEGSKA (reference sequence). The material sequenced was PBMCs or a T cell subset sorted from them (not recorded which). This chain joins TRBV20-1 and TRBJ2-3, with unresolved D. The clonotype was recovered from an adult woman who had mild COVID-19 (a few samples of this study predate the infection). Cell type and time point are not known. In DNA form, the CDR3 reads TGCAGTGCTACTACCACTATGAGCACAGATACGCAGTATTTT. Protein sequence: CSATTTMSTDTQYF.